Listed below are T cell receptor beta chains from one sample, sequenced in a study of identifying expanded T cells in peripheral blood. The data were produced by immunoSEQ multiplex PCR, yet TCRdb's version contains in-frame clones alone and is incomplete. The repertoire holds 100,000 to 150,000 clones, 80% to 90% seen once, with 8% to 9% in the top ten. The sample comprised blood. The receptor source for this set is a person aged 18 to 70 in good health. Each CDR3 is given with its conserved first and last residue. The order of the fields is V gene, J gene, CDR3 protein.

V gene: TRBV29-1
J gene: TRBJ1-2
CDR3 protein: CSAVGTGGNYGYTF

V gene: TRBV7-9
J gene: TRBJ2-2
CDR3 protein: CASSLRASGELFF

V gene: TRBV11-2
J gene: TRBJ1-1
CDR3 protein: CASSSRQLNTEAFF

V gene: TRBV18
J gene: TRBJ1-1
CDR3 protein: CASSPPAWGGMNTEAFF

V gene: TRBV6-1
J gene: TRBJ2-7
CDR3 protein: CASRGPLRQYEQYF

V gene: TRBV29-1
J gene: TRBJ2-7
CDR3 protein: CSVNGGESYEQYF

V gene: TRBV19
J gene: TRBJ2-5
CDR3 protein: CASSIMGYRGTQYF

V gene: TRBV5-5
J gene: TRBJ1-1
CDR3 protein: CASSRVAEDTEAFF

V gene: TRBV27
J gene: TRBJ2-7
CDR3 protein: CASSHRQDRGNSYEQYF

V gene: TRBV2
J gene: TRBJ2-5
CDR3 protein: CASSGRRLGETQYF

V gene: TRBV7-9
J gene: TRBJ2-7
CDR3 protein: CASSFSGRSSYEQYF

V gene: TRBV5-1
J gene: TRBJ2-1
CDR3 protein: CASSPLGGGPYNEQFF

V gene: TRBV7-2
J gene: TRBJ2-7
CDR3 protein: CASSLVGQGASSYEQYF

V gene: TRBV7-6
J gene: TRBJ2-2
CDR3 protein: CASSLMAITANTGELFF

V gene: TRBV29-1
J gene: TRBJ1-3
CDR3 protein: CSAVIWTSSGNTIYF

V gene: TRBV6-1
J gene: TRBJ1-1
CDR3 protein: CASSETGPTEAFF

V gene: TRBV2
J gene: TRBJ1-2
CDR3 protein: CASRYTSEGYGYTF

V gene: TRBV28
J gene: TRBJ2-5
CDR3 protein: CASSSGRGETQYF

V gene: TRBV6-5
J gene: TRBJ2-7
CDR3 protein: CASSYRDRGFHEQYF

V gene: TRBV30
J gene: TRBJ1-1
CDR3 protein: CAWSLNRATEAFF

V gene: TRBV19
J gene: TRBJ2-5
CDR3 protein: CASSESGTAHGREAQYF

V gene: TRBV9
J gene: TRBJ2-2
CDR3 protein: CASSVRLAGEDTGELFF

V gene: TRBV5-1
J gene: TRBJ2-5
CDR3 protein: CASSPAGGGSRETQYF

V gene: TRBV4-2
J gene: TRBJ1-4
CDR3 protein: CASSRHPGPSNEKLFF

V gene: TRBV2
J gene: TRBJ1-2
CDR3 protein: CASSEGHYGYTF

V gene: TRBV7-8
J gene: TRBJ2-3
CDR3 protein: CASSQWDSASTDTQYF

V gene: TRBV7-2
J gene: TRBJ2-3
CDR3 protein: CASKIGQGGDTQYF

V gene: TRBV28
J gene: TRBJ2-1
CDR3 protein: CASSLTRGWYNEQFF

V gene: TRBV7-7
J gene: TRBJ2-1
CDR3 protein: CASSLGGAGAYNEQFF

V gene: TRBV19
J gene: TRBJ1-1
CDR3 protein: CASSPQGGGPMNTEAFF

V gene: TRBV12-5
J gene: TRBJ1-1
CDR3 protein: CASGLEGNTEAFF

V gene: TRBV6-5
J gene: TRBJ2-7
CDR3 protein: CASSHRDRAIEQYF

V gene: TRBV28
J gene: TRBJ1-2
CDR3 protein: CASFIRGPRYGYTF

V gene: TRBV12-1
J gene: TRBJ1-5
CDR3 protein: CASSFRDRINQPQHF

V gene: TRBV7-2
J gene: TRBJ1-5
CDR3 protein: CASSLVSGGGQPQHF

V gene: TRBV21-1
J gene: TRBJ2-7
CDR3 protein: CASSKEAGPKGQYF

V gene: TRBV4-3
J gene: TRBJ2-5
CDR3 protein: CASSLGYQETQYF

V gene: TRBV27
J gene: TRBJ2-1
CDR3 protein: CASRDRIYNEQFF

V gene: TRBV7-3
J gene: TRBJ2-5
CDR3 protein: CASSFRRDSQETQYF

V gene: TRBV2
J gene: TRBJ1-2
CDR3 protein: CASSFLTGTYGYTF

V gene: TRBV6-6
J gene: TRBJ2-7
CDR3 protein: CASSKNTQGAAEQYF

V gene: TRBV29-1
J gene: TRBJ1-1
CDR3 protein: CSVEELLSEAFF